This T cell receptor (beta chain) was observed in a study of response to subunit inactivated influenza vaccine. Each CDR3 protein gets one entry after TCRdb re-called the RT-PCR reads with MiXCR. The profile shows some 520,000 distinct CDR3 sequences, approximately 15% of them singletons. General observations from the study: The authors suggested that every seasonal influenza vaccination recruits few new T cells.

Germline assignment: CDR1 SGHNT and CDR2 YENEEA. The CDR3 is made up of 18 amino acids. J lost 3 bases, V lost 3 bases, and 10 bases had no gene match. In the case of this clonotype: The target antigen is unknown.

The chain couples TRBV11-3 to TRBJ2-2; TRBD1 matches 10 bases. Sample: CD4+ T cells sorted from PBMCs, taken 23 to 25 months after vaccination. This TCR was recovered from a man between 50 and 75 years old who received an inactivated influenza vaccine. The CDR3 reads CASSFTPWDRGYTGELFF. CDR3 DNA sequence: TGTGCCAGCAGCTTTACACCGTGGGACAGGGGATACACCGGGGAGCTGTTTTTT.